The TCR beta chain described here comes from a study of shared clonotypes between healthy human individuals. Study details: The cohort comprised a couple of women and a few men. Their ages spanned 18 to 49 years.

General observations from the study: Rarefaction showed that sequencing of sorted subsets was incomplete (despite large depth).

Profiling relied on immunoSEQ multiplex PCR, and the TCRdb table lists in-frame clones only, not all of them. The sample gives about 2.3 million clones, roughly 93% of which show up once; 0.35% to 0.45% is in the top ten. The CDR3 contains 14 residues. In germline, CDR1 is KGHSH, CDR2 LQKENI. Trimming removed 6 bases at V and 2 bases at J, with 13 bases between. Remarks on this clone: Its antigen is still unknown.

Sequencing was carried out using naive CD4+ T cells from PBMCs. Described subset: CD45RA+ positively selected. The chain recombines TRBV18 with TRBJ2-5; D is ambiguous. The clonotype originates from a young man in good health. Some clones in this sample may be carry-over from other donors' samples. The CDR3 reads CASSRVVGQETQYF. The CDR3 DNA follows: TGTGCCAGCTCCCGCGTCGTCGGTCAAGAGACCCAGTACTTC.